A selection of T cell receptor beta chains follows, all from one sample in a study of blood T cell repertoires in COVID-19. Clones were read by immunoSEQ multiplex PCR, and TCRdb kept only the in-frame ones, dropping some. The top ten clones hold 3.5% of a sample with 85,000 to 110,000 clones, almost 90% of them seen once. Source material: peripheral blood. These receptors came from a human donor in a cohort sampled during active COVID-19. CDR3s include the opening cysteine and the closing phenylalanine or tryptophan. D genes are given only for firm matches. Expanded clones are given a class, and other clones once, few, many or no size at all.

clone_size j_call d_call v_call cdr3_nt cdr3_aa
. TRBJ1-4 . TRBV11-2 TGTGCCAGCAGCCCCGACGACAGAGAAAAACTGTTTTTT CASSPDDREKLFF
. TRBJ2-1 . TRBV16 TGTGCCAGCAGCCATACTTCTCCCGGAGGTAACAATGAGCAGTTCTTC CASSHTSPGGNNEQFF
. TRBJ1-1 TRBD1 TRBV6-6 TGTGCCAGCAGTCCGGACAGGATTAACACTGAAGCTTTCTTT CASSPDRINTEAFF
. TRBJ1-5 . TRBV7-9 TGTGCCAGCAGCGGCAATGGCAATCAGCCCCAGCATTTT CASSGNGNQPQHF
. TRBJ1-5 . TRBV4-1 TGCGCCAGCAGCAAAGAGCAACAGGGTGTTCACAATCAGCCCCAGCATTTT CASSKEQQGVHNQPQHF
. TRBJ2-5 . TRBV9 TGTGCCAGCAGCGTCGACAGCCACCCCTCAAGCGTACAAGAGACCCAGTACTTC CASSVDSHPSSVQETQYF
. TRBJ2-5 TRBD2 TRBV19 TGTGCCAGTAGCCCTCCGGGACTAGCAAAAGAGACCCAGTACTTC CASSPPGLAKETQYF
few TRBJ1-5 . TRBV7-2 TGTGCCAGCAGCTTTCGGGGGGACAGCAATCAGCCCCAGCATTTT CASSFRGDSNQPQHF
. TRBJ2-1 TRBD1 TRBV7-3 TGTGCCAGCAGCACGGGGACAGGGTGGGATGAGCAGTTCTTC CASSTGTGWDEQFF
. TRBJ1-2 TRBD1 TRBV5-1 TGCGCCAGCAGCTCCCTACAGGGGGCAAACTATGGCTACACCTTC CASSSLQGANYGYTF
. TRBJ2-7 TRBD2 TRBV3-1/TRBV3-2 TGTGCCAGCAGCCAAGCACTAGCGGGTGTTTACGAGCAGTACTTC CASSQALAGVYEQYF
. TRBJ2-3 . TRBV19 TGTGCCAGCCGTCCGGGGAGGAGAACAGATACGCAGTATTTT CASRPGRRTDTQYF
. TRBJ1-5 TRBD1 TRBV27 TGTGCCAGCAGCAGTCAGGGGGCGCGGGAGCCCCAGCATTTT CASSSQGAREPQHF
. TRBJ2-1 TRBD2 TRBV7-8 TGTGCCAGCAGGGGCCCGGGGGGGCAGGGCGAGCAGTTCTTC CASRGPGGQGEQFF
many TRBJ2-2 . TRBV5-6 TGTGCCAGCAGCTTGGCAACCGGGGAGCTGTTTTTT CASSLATGELFF
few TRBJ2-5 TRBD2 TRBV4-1 TGCGCCAGCAGCCACCCCGGACTAGCGGGGTCCTTGCGGGAGACCCAGTACTTC CASSHPGLAGSLRETQYF
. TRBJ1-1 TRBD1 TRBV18 TGTGCCAGCTCAGCGACAGGGGTGGTTAATGCTGAAGCTTTCTTT CASSATGVVNAEAFF
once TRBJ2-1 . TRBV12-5 TGTGCTAGTGGTTTGTTATTCACGAGCTCCTACAATGAGCAGTTCTTC CASGLLFTSSYNEQFF
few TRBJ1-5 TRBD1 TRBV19 TGTGCCAGTAGTACCGGGACAGGGGAGGGTCAGCCCCAGCATTTT CASSTGTGEGQPQHF
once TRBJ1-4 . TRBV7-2 TGTGCCAGCAGCTTACTTACTGCAACTAATGAAAAACTGTTTTTT CASSLLTATNEKLFF
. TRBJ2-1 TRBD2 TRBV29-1 TGCAGCGTTGCCACCGGGACTAGTAGGATCGGTGAGCAGTTCTTC CSVATGTSRIGEQFF
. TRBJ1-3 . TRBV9 TGTGCCAGCAGCATGACCGGGACCTCAGGGGCTGGAAACACCATATATTTT CASSMTGTSGAGNTIYF
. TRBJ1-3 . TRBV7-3 TGTGCCAGCAGCTCCGACCCGACTGTAACTGGAAACACCATATATTTT CASSSDPTVTGNTIYF
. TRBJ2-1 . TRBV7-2 TGTGCCAGCAGTTTGACTAGTTACAATGAGCAGTTCTTC CASSLTSYNEQFF
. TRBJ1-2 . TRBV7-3 TGTGCCAGCAGCTCTGGGCCCAGGGGTGGCTACACCTTC CASSSGPRGGYTF
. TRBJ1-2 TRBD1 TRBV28 TGTGCCAGCAGTTTCTACTCGACAGGGGGTGATGGCTACACCTTC CASSFYSTGGDGYTF
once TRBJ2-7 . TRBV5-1 TGCGCCAGCAGCTTGGCCCAGGGGGGAAGCTCCTACGAGCAGTACTTC CASSLAQGGSSYEQYF
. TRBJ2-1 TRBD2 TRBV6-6 TGTGCCAGCCTCTTTGCGTGGGCGGGAGGGTACAATGAGCAGTTCTTC CASLFAWAGGYNEQFF
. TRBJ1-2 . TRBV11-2 TGTGCCAGCAGCTTAGACAGGAACAATGGCTACACCTTC CASSLDRNNGYTF
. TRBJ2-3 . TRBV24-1 TGTGCCACCAGACAGGGTGGCACAGATACGCAGTATTTT CATRQGGTDTQYF
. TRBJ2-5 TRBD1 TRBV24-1 TGTGCCACCAGTGAGGGGGGGACAGGGGAGGAAGAGACCCAGTACTTC CATSEGGTGEEETQYF
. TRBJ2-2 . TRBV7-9 TGTGCCAGCAGCTTAGAACTGAACACCGGGGAGCTGTTTTTT CASSLELNTGELFF
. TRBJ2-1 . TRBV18 TGTGCCAGCTCACCCGGGTTAAGGGGTGAGCAGTTCTTC CASSPGLRGEQFF
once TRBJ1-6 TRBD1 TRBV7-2 TGTGCCAGCAGCGCCCAGACAGGGAATTCACCCCTCCACTTT CASSAQTGNSPLHF
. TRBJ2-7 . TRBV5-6 TGTGCCAGCAGCTTGGAGACTGTCTACGAGCAGTACTTC CASSLETVYEQYF
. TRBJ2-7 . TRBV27 TGTGCCAGCACCCTTAGGGGGGGAATGGGGTCCTACGAGCAGTACTTC CASTLRGGMGSYEQYF
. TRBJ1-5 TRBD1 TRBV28 TGTGCCAGCAGCCCCGCGACAGGGGGCGCGCAGCCCCAGCATTTT CASSPATGGAQPQHF
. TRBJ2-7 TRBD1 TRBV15 TGTGCCACCAGCAGAGAGGACAGGCCGACCTACGAGCAGTACTTC CATSREDRPTYEQYF
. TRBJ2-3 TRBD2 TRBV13 TGTGCCAGCAGCTTAGGGGCTAGCGGGGGGGCAGATACGCAGTATTTT CASSLGASGGADTQYF
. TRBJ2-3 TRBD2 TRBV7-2 TGTGCCAGCAGCTGGAGACTAGCGGGAAGCACAGATACGCAGTATTTT CASSWRLAGSTDTQYF
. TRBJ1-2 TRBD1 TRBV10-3 TGTGCCATCAGGGGGGGCGACAGGGCAAGTGGCTACACCTTC CAIRGGDRASGYTF
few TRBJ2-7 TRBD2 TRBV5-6 TGTGCCAGCAGCCTACTTACTAGCGGAATTCGACCCTACGAGCAGTACTTC CASSLLTSGIRPYEQYF
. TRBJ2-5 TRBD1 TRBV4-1 TGCGCCAGCAGCCCCCGCGGCGGGACAGGGTGGAGAGAGACCCAGTACTTC CASSPRGGTGWRETQYF
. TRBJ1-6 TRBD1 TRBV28 TGTGCCACCCGTATAGGGGCAGGGGGTTCTAATAATTCACCCCTCCACTTT CATRIGAGGSNNSPLHF
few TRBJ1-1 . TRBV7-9 TGTGCCAGCAGCTTAGACAGGGTCCCTGAAGCTTTCTTT CASSLDRVPEAFF